Listed here is a single T cell receptor beta chain. The data stem from a study of blood T cell repertoires in COVID-19. How the authors handled the data: Using reference gene primer amplification, nucleated cell counts were estimated. Generated by immunoSEQ multiplex PCR, the TCRdb table keeps only in-frame clones and is missing some. V and J calls and clone size follow that table, whereas D and trimming were derived from the DNA. Among 200,000 to 250,000 clones, around 86% were seen once, and the ten largest hold about 6.5%. With V trimmed by 7 bases and J by 1 base, 3 bases remained unmatched. The V gene's germline CDR1 is SNHLY and CDR2 FYNNEI. CDR3 size: 14 residues.

The TCR originated in a man aged 55 to 70 who had recovered from COVID-19. The sample taken for sequencing was peripheral blood. The V call is TRBV2, the J call TRBJ2-2; TRBD1 agrees at 7 bases. The DNA for the CDR3 is TGTGCCAGCAAAAGGGGGCAGAACACCGGGGAGCTGTTTTTT. It encodes CASKRGQNTGELFF.